Listed here are 9 T cell receptor beta chains from one sample, sequenced in a study of a mutant IDH1 vaccine in newly diagnosed glioma. Time point specified: week 47, end of study. Every vaccine dose comprised 300 ug of mutant IDH1 20-mer peptide plus topical imiquimod. The assay was immunoSEQ multiplex PCR, and TCRdb's table has in-frame clones only and misses some. The table shows about 59,000 clones, with over 80% occurring only once. The antigens for these receptors are not known. The sequenced sample was PBMCs, obtained from a glioma patient whose treatment included an IDH1 peptide vaccine. Receptors originate from a man aged 25 to 40 with glioma.

V gene TRBV30 combines with J gene TRBJ2-2, with a weak D call TRBD2 (5 bases). CDR3 length: 15 residues. The germline CDR1 and CDR2 sequences are GTSNPN and SVGIG (reference sequence). Trimming pared 0 bases from V and 1 base from J, leaving 9 bases between. CDR3 region: CAWSVPGMNTGELFF. The CDR3 DNA sequence: TGTGCCTGGAGTGTACCGGGGATGAACACCGGGGAGCTGTTTTTT.

The chain is built from TRBV7-9 and TRBJ1-1, with unresolved D. The CDR3 runs 12 residues. From germline, CDR1 is SEHNR and CDR2 FQNEAQ (reference sequence). The germline V and J ends were trimmed by 2 bases and 1 base, with 2 bases remaining between them. The CDR3: CASSLKNTEAFF. In DNA, the CDR3 is TGTGCCAGCAGCTTAAAGAACACTGAAGCTTTCTTT. Together with reference TRBV7-9 and TRBJ1-1, the CDR3 gives the full variable domain: DTGVSQNPRHKITKRGQNVTFRCDPISEHNRLYWYRQTLGQGPEFLTYFQNEAQLEKSRLLSDRFSAERPKGSFSTLEIQRTEQGDSAMYLCASSLKNTEAFFGQGTRLTVV.

The gene calls are TRBV5-1 and TRBJ1-4; 9 bases match TRBD1. The CDR3 has 15 amino acids. Germline trimming cut 4 bases from V and 6 bases from J; bases unmatched to any gene: 7. Germline-derived CDR1 and CDR2 are SGHRS and YFSETQ. CDR3 coding DNA: TGCGCCAGCAGCAGGGACAGGGTATGGGATGAAAAACTGTTTTTT. Residues: CASSRDRVWDEKLFF.

The chain carries TRBV23-1 and TRBJ1-5, with D perhaps TRBD1 (6 bases). TRBV23-1 is an ORF, with its function uncertain. This CDR3 contains 16 residues. Trimming removed 0 bases at V and 5 bases at J, with 14 bases between. CDR3 amino acids: CASSQSFRAGDQPQHF. The CDR3 bases are TGCGCCAGCAGTCAATCGTTTAGGGCAGGGGATCAGCCCCAGCATTTT.

The sample holds a few counts of this clone. The chain uses TRBV9 and TRBJ1-6, with TRBD1 matching 10 bases. The V gene end was trimmed by 3 bases and the J gene end by 7 bases; junction bases not matched to a gene: 7. The CDR3 sequence is 16 residues long. Looked up from germline, CDR1 is SGDLS and CDR2 is YYNGEE. CDR3 nucleotides: TGTGCCAGCAGCGCGGGGACAGGGGTAGAGAATTCACCCCTCCACTTT. It codes for CASSAGTGVENSPLHF.

CDR3 residues: CASSSRQGRYEQYF. The DNA of the CDR3 is TGTGCCAGCAGCTCAAGACAGGGGAGGTACGAGCAGTACTTC. J is TRBJ2-7 and V is TRBV7-8; the match to TRBD1 covers 8 bases. Germline V gives CDR1 SGHVS, CDR2 FQNEAQ. The trim removed 4 bases at V and 4 bases at J, leaving 6 bases unmatched. The CDR3 extends over 14 amino acids.

The J gene is TRBJ1-5, the V gene TRBV10-2; no clear D gene. The CDR3 has 15 residues. Germline assignment: CDR1 WSHSY and CDR2 SAAADI. With 0 bases removed from V and 1 base from J, the gap between germline ends came to 7 bases. CDR3 sequence (DNA): TGCGCCAGCAGTGAGTCGACCAGGAGCAATCAGCCCCAGCATTTT. It specifies CASSESTRSNQPQHF.

The chain links TRBV1 to TRBJ2-5; the D call of TRBD2 is as the table states it, not checked on the DNA. TRBV1 represents a pseudogene. The CDR3 extends over 17 amino acids. This CDR3 is CTSSQVVASGGQETQYF. The CDR3 bases are TGCACCAGCAGCCAAGTTGTGGCTAGCGGGGGCCAAGAGACCCAGTACTTC.

The chain carries TRBV2 and TRBJ1-1; D call uncertain. V lost 6 bases, J lost 1 base, and 9 bases lay in between. The CDR3 covers 13 residues. Germline V gene lookup returns CDR1 SNHLY and CDR2 FYNNEI. CDR3 region: CASRVDGNTEAFF. In DNA, the CDR3 is TGTGCCAGCAGGGTTGACGGGAACACTGAAGCTTTCTTT.